Ten or more counts support the clone carrying this T cell receptor (beta chain). Antigen: not known. CDR1 and CDR2 (germline): DFQATT, SNEGSKA (reference sequence). The V gene lost 5 bases and the J gene lost 2 bases, with 14 bases spanning the gap. This CDR3 is 14 amino acids long. Preparation of TCR beta libraries was done by quantitative 5'-RACE with molecular barcodes. TCRdb reprocessed the 5' RACE reads with MiXCR, giving one entry per CDR3 protein. Of some 87,000 distinct CDR3 sequences in the sample, around 9.4% were seen once. This sample was included in a study of CD8 T cells in ankylosing spondylitis. Notes on the study in general: What seemed typical of ankylosing spondylitis blood was a TCR beta motif built from eight highly homologous variants. Earlier studies detected some motif variants in reactive arthritis synovial fluid and blood. Within matched ankylosing spondylitis synovial fluid, disease-linked clones were reportedly significantly enriched.

The sequence came from a male donor with ankylosing spondylitis or in good health (not recorded which). This chain links TRBV20-1 with TRBJ2-3, with a weak D call TRBD2 (6 bases). Specimen: blood, either unsorted or a sorted T cell fraction (not recorded which). The CDR3, as DNA: TGCAGTGCTCACCGGGACTGGGACACAGATACGCAGTATTTT. Encoded protein: CSAHRDWDTDTQYF.